This TCR beta chain was captured by sequencing in a study of cytomegalovirus exposure and HLA in healthy donors. Findings and limits, study-wide: In a later analysis, specific HLA alleles were associated with under 20,000 TCR beta sequences at a 0.05 false discovery rate. In a later analysis, a missense DCLRE1C variant was linked to TCR beta V- and J-gene trimming.

Primers: 60 Vbeta forward and 13 Jbeta reverse. The table came from immunoSEQ multiplex PCR; TCRdb's copy has only in-frame clones and leaves some out. The table records roughly 120,000 clones, 70% to 80% of them present only once. Concerning this clone: Its antigen is not identified.

The receptor was derived from a woman between 50 and 59 years old in good health and CMV-seropositive. The sample taken for sequencing was PBMCs.

CDR3 nucleotides: TGCGCCAGCAGCCCACTAGCGTCCTACAATGAGCAGTTCTTC. It encodes CASSPLASYNEQFF. The gene calls are TRBV5-1 and TRBJ2-1; 7 bases map to TRBD2. Germline CDR1 SGHRS, CDR2 YFSETQ. The J segment lost 1 base and the V segment lost 4 bases, leaving 2 bases of the junction unmatched. CDR3 length: 14 residues.